The entry below describes one T cell receptor beta chain. The data derive from a study of blood T cell repertoires in COVID-19. Study context: Both acute and convalescent COVID-19 samples were obtained from the United States, Italy and Spain.

Profiling relied on immunoSEQ multiplex PCR, and the TCRdb table lists in-frame clones only, not all of them. The data hold 50,000 to 60,000 clones, with roughly 90% observed a single time. Sequencing input: peripheral blood. This receptor was obtained from a middle-aged man with COVID-19, enrolled during active disease.

CDR3 amino acids: CASSLRQYNSPLHF. The CDR3 nucleotides are TGTGCCAGCAGTCTCCGACAGTATAATTCACCCCTCCACTTT. V and J are TRBV27 and TRBJ1-6, with a tentative D call TRBD1 (5 bases). The CDR3 consists of 14 residues. CDR1 is MNHEY, CDR2 SMNVEV, per germline (reference sequence). Trimming shortened V by 5 bases and J by 4 bases, and 9 bases separated the two germline ends.